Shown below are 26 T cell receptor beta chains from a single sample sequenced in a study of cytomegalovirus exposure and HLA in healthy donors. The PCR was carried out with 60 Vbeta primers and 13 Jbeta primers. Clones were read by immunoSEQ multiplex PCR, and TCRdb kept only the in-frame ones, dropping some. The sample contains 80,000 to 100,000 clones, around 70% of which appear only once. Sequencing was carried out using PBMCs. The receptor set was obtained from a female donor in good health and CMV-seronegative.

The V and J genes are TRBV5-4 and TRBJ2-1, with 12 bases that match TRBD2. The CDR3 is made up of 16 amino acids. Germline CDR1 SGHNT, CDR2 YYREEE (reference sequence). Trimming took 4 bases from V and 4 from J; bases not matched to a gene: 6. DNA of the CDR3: TGTGCCAGCAGCCCCGGACTAGCGGGAAGTTACAATGAGCAGTTCTTC. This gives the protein CASSPGLAGSYNEQFF.

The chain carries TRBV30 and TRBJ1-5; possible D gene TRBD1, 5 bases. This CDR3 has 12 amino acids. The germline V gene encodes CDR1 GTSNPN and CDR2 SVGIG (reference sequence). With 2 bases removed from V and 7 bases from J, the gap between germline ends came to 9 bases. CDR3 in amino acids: CAWSLGGQPQHF. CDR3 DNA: TGTGCCTGGAGTCTCGGGGGACAGCCCCAGCATTTT.

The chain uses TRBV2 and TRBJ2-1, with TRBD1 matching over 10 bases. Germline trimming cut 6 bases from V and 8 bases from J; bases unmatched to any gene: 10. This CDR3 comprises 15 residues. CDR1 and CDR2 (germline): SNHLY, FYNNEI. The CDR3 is CASRSGTGESDEQFF. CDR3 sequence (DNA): TGTGCCAGCAGATCCGGGACAGGGGAGAGTGATGAGCAGTTCTTC. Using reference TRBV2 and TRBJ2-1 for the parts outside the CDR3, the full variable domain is EPEVTQTPSHQVTQMGQEVILRCVPISNHLYFYWYRQILGQKVEFLVSFYNNEISEKSEIFDDQFSVERPDGSNFTLKIRSTKLEDSAMYFCASRSGTGESDEQFFGPGTRLTVL.

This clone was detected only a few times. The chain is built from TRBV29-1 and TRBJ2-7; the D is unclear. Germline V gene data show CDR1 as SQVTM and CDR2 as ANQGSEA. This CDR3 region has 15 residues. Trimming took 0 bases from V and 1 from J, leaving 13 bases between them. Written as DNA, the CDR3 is TGCAGCGTTGAAGATCGAGAGACTGGTTCCTACGAGCAGTACTTC. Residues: CSVEDRETGSYEQYF.

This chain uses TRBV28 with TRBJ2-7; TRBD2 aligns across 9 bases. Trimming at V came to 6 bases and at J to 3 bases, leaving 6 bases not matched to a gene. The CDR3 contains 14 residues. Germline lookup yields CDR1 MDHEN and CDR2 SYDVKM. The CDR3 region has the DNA TGTGCCAGCAGCCTTAGCGGGAGAGTCTACGAGCAGTACTTC. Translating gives CASSLSGRVYEQYF.

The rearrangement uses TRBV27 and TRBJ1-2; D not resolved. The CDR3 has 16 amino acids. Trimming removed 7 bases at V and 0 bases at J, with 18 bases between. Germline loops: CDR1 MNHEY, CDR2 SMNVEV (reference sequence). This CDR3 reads CASTPREDGTNYGYTF. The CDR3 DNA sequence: TGTGCCAGCACCCCGCGGGAGGATGGAACTAACTATGGCTACACCTTC.

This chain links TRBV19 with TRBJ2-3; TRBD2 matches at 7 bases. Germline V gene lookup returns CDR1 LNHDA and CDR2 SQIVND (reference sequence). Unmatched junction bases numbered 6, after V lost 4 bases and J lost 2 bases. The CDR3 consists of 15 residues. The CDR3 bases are TGTGCCAGTAGTAAAACCGGGACTAACACAGATACGCAGTATTTT. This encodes CASSKTGTNTDTQYF.

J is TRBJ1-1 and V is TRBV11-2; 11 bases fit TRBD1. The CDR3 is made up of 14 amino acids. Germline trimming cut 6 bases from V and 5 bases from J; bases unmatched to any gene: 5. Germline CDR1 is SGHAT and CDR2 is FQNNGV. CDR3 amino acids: CASSNGQGATEAFF. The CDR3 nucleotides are TGTGCCAGCAGTAATGGACAGGGGGCAACTGAAGCTTTCTTT.

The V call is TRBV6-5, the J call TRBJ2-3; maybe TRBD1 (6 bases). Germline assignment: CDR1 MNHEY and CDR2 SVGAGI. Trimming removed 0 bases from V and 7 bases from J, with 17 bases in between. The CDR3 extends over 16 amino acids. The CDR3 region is CASSYSPEPGAYTQYF. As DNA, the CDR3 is TGTGCCAGCAGTTACTCGCCGGAACCAGGGGCGTATACGCAGTATTTT.

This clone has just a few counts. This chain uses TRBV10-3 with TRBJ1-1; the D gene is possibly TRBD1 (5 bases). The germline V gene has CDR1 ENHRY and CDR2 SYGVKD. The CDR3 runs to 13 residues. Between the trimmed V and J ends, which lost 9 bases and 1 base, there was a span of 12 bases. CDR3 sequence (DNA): TGTGCCATAAAGACAGAGCCGAACACTGAAGCTTTCTTT. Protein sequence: CAIKTEPNTEAFF.

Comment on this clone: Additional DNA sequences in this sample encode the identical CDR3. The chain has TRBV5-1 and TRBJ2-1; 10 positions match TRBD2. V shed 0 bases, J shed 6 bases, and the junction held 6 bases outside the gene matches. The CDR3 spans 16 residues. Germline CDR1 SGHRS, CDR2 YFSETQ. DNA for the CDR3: TGCGCCAGCAGCTTGGCCAGGCTAGCGGGAGCCAATGAGCAGTTCTTC. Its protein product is CASSLARLAGANEQFF.

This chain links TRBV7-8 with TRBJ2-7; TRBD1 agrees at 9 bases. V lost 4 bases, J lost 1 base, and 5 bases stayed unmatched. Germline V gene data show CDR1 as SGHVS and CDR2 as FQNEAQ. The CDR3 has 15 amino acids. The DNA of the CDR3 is TGTGCCAGCAGCTCCCCGGGACAGGGTTCCTACGAGCAGTACTTC. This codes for CASSSPGQGSYEQYF.

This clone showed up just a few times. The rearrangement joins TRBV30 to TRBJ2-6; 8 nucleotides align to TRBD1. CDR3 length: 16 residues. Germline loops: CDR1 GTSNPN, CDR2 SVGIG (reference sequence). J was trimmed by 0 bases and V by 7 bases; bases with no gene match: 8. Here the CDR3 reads CASTGGASSGANVLTF. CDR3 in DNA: TGTGCCTCCACAGGGGGTGCCAGCTCTGGGGCCAACGTCCTGACTTTC.

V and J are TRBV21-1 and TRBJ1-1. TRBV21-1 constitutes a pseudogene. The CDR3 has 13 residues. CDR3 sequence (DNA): TGTGCCAGCAAAGGGGGGGTCCCTGTGTGGGCTTTCTTT. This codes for CASKGGVPVWAFF.

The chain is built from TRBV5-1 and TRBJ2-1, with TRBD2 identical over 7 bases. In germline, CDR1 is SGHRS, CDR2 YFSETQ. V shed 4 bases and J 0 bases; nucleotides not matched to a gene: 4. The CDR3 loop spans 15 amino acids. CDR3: CASSDRDYSYNEQFF. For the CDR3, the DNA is TGCGCCAGCAGCGACCGGGACTACTCCTACAATGAGCAGTTCTTC.

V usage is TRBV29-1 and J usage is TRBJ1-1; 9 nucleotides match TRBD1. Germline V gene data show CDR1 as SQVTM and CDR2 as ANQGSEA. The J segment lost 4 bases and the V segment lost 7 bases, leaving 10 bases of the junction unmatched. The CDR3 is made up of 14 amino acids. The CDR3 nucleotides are TGCAGCGGAAAACAGGGGGCTGGTACCACTGAAGCTTTCTTT. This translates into CSGKQGAGTTEAFF.

Here the CDR3 reads CASSVTATNEKLFF. The DNA for the CDR3 is TGCGCCAGCAGTGTGACAGCAACTAATGAAAAACTGTTTTTT. This chain links TRBV10-2 with TRBJ1-4; TRBD1 is a possible D gene (5 bases). Per the germline V gene, CDR1 is WSHSY and CDR2 is SAAADI. V lost 4 bases to trimming and J lost 0 bases, with 6 bases between them. The CDR3 loop spans 14 amino acids.

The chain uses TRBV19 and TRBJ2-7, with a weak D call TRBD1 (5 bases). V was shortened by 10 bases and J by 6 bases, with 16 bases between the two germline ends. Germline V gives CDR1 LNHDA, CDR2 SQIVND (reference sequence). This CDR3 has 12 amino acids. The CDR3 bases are TGTGCCACCTGGAATGGGGCTCGCGAGCAGTACTTC. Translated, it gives CATWNGAREQYF. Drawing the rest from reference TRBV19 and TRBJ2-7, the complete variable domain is DGGITQSPKYLFRKEGQNVTLSCEQNLNHDAMYWYRQDPGQGLRLIYYSQIVNDFQKGDIAEGYSVSREKKESFPLTVTSAQKNPTAFYLCATWNGAREQYFGPGTRLTVT.

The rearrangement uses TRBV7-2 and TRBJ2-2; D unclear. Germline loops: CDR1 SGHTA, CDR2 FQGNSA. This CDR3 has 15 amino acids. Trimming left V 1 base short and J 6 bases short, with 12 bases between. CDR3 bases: TGTGCCAGCAGCTTAGTTAGCTTGGGTGCCGGGGAGCTGTTTTTT. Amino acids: CASSLVSLGAGELFF.

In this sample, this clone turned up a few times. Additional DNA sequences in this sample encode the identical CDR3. CDR3 region: CASREHSSYNSPLHF. The DNA for the CDR3 is TGTGCCAGCAGGGAACATAGCTCCTATAATTCACCCCTCCACTTT. The chain combines TRBV2 with TRBJ1-6, with D unresolved. Looked up from germline, CDR1 is SNHLY and CDR2 is FYNNEI. Trimming pared 6 bases from V and 0 bases from J, leaving 9 bases between. The CDR3 spans 15 residues.

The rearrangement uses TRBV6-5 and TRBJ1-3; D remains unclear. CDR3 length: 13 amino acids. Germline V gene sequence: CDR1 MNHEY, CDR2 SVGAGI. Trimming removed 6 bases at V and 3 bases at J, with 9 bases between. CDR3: CASSNPVGNTIYF. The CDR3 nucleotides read TGTGCCAGCAGCAACCCAGTTGGAAACACCATATATTTT.

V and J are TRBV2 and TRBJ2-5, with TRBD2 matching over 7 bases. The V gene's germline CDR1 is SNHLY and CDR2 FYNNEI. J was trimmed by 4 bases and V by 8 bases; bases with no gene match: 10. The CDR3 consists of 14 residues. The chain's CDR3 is CASCLAWGGETQYF. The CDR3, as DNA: TGTGCCAGCTGCCTCGCATGGGGGGGAGAGACCCAGTACTTC.

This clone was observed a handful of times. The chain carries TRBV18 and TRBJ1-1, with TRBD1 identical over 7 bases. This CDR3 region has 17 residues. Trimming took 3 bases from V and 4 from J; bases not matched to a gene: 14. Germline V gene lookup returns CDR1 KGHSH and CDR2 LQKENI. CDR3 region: CASSPRQTGASGTEAFF. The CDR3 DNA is TGTGCCAGCTCACCCCGACAAACAGGGGCCTCGGGCACTGAAGCTTTCTTT.

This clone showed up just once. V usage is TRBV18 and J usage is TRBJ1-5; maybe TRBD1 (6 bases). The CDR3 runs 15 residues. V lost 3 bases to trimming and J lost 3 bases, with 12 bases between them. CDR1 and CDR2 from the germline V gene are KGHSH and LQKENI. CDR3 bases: TGTGCCAGCTCACCGAATGGACAGTTCAATCAGCCCCAGCATTTT. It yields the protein CASSPNGQFNQPQHF.

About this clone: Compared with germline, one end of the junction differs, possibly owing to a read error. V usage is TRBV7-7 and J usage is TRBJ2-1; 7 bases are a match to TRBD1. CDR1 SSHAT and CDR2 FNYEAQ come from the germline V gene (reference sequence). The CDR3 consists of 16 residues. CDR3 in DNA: TGTGCTAGCAGCTTAGCTCCGGGACAGCTAGGGGATGAGCAGTTCTTC. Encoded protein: CASSLAPGQLGDEQFF.

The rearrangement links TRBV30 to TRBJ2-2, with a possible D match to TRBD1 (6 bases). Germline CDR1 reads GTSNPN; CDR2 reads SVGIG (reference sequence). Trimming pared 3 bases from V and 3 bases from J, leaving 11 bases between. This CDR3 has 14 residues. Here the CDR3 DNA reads TGTGCCTGGAGATGGCAGGGGTACACCGGGGAGCTGTTTTTT. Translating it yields CAWRWQGYTGELFF.